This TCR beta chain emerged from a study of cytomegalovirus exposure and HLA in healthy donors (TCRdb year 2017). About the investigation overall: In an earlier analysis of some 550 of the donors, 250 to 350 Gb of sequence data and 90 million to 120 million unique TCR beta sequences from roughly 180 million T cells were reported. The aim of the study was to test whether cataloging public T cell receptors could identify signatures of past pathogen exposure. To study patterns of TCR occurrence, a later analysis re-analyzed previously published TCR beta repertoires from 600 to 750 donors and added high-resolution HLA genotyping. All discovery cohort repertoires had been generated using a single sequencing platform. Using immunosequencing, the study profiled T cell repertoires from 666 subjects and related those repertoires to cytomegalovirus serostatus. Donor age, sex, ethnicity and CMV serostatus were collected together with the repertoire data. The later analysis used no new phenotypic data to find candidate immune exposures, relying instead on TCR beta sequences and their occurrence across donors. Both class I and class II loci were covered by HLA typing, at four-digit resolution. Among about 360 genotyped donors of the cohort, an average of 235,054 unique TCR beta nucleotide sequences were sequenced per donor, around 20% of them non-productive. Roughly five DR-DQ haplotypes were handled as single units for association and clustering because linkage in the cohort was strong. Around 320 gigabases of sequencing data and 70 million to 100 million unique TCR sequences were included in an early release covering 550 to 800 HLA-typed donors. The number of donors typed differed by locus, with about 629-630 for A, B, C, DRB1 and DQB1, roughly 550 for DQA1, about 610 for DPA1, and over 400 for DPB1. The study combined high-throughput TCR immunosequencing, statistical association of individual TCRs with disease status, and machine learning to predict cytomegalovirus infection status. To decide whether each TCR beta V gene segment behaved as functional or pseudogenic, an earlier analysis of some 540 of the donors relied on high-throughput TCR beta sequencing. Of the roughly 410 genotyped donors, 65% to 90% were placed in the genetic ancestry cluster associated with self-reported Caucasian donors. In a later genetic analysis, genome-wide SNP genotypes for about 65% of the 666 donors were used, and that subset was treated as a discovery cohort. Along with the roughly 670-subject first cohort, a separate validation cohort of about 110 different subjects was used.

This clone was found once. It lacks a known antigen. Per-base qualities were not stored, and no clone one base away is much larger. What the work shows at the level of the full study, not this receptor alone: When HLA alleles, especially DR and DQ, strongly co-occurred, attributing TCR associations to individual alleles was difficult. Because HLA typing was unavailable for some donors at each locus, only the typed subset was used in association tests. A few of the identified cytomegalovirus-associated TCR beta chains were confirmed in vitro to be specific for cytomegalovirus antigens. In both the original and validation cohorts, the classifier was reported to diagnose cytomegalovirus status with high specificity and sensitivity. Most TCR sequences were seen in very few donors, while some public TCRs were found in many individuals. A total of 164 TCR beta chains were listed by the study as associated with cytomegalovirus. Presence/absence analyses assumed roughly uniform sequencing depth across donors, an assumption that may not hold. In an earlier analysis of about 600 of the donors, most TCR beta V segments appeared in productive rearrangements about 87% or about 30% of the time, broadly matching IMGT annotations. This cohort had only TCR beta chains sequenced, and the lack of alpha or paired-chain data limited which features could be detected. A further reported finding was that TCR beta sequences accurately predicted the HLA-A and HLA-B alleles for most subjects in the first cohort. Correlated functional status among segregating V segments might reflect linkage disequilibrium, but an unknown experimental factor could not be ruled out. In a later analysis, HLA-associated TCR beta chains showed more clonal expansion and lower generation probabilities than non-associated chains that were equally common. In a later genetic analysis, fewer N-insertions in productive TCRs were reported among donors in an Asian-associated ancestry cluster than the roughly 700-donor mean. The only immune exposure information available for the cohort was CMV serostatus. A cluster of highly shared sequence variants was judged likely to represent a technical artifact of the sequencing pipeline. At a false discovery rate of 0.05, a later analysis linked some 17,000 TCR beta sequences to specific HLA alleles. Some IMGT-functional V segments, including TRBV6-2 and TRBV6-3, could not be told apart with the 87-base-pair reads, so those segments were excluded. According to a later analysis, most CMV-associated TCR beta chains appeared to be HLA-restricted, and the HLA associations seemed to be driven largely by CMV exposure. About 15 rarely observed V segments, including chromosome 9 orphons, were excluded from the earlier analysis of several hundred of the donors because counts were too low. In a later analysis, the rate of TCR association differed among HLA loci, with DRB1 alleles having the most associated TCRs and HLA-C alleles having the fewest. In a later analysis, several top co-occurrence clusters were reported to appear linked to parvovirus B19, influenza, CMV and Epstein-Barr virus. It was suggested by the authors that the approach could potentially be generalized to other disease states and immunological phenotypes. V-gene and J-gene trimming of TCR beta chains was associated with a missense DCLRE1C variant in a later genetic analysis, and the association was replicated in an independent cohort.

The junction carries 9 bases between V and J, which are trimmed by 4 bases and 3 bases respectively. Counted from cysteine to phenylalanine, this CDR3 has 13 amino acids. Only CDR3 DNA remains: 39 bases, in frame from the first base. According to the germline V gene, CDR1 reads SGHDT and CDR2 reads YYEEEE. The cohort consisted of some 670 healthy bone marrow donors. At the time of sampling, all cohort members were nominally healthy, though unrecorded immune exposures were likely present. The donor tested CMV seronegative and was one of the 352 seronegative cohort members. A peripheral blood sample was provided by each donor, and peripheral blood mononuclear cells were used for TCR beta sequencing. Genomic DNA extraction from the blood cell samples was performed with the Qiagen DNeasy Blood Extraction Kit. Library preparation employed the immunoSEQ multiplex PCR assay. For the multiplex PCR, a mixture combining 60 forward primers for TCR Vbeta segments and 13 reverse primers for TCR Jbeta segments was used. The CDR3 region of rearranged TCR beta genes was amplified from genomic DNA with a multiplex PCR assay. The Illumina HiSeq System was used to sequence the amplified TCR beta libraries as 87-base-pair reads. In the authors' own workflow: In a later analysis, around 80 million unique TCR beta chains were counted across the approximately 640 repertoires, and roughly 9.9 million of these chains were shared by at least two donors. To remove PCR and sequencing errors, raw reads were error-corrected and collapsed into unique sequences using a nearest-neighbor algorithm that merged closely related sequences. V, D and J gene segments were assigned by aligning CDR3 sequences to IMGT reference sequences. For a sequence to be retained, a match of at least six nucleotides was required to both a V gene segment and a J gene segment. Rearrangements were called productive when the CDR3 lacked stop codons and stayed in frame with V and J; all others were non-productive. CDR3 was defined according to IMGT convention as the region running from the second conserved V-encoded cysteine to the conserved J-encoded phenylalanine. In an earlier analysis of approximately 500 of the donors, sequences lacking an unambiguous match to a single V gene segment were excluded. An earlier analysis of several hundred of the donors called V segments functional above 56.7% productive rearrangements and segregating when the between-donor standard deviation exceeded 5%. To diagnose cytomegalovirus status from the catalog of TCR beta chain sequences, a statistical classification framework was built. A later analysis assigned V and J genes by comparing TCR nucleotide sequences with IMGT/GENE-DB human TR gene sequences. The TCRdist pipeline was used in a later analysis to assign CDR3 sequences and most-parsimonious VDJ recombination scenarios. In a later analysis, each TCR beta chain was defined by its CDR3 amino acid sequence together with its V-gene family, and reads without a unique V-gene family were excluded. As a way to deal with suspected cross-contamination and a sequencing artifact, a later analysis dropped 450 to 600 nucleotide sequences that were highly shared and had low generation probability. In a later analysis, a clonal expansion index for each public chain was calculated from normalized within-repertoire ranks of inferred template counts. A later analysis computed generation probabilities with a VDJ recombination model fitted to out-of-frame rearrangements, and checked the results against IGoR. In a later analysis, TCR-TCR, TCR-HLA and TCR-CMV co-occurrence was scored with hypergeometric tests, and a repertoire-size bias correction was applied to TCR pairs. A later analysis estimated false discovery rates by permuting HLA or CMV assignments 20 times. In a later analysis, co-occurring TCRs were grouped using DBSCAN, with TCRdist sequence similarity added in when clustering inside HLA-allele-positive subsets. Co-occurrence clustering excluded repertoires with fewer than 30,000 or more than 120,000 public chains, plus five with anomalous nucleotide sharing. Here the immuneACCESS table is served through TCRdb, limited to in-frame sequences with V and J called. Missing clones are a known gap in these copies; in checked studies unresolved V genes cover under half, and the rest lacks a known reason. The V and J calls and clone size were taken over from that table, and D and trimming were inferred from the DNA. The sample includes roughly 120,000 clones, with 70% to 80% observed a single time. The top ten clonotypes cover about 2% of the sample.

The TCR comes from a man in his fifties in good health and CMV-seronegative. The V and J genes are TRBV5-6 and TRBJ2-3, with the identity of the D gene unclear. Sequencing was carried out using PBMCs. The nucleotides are TGTGCCAGCAGCCCCCGCCAGACAGATACGCAGTATTTT. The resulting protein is CASSPRQTDTQYF.